These 11 T cell receptor beta chains came from one sample sequenced in a study of CXCR3-negative and CXCR3-positive naive CD8 T cells. 5' RACE with UMI labels generated the TRB cDNA libraries. TCRdb reworked the 5' RACE reads into one entry per CDR3 protein, no DNA. Recorded here are fewer than 95,000 distinct CDR3 sequences; the top ten clones represent about 1.1%. What was sequenced was naive CXCR3- CD8+ T cells from blood. The subset here: CD45RO-CCR7+CD27+CD95- naive CD8+ T cells lacking CXCR3 (TNR3-). All receptors come from a human donor in good health. Some clones in this sample may be carry-over from other donors' samples.

The chain carries TRBV29-1 and TRBJ2-5; the TRBD1 assignment by TCRdb is unverifiable without DNA. Germline loops: CDR1 SQVTM, CDR2 ANQGSEA. The CDR3 is 14 residues long. CDR3 sequence: CSVEDGGGPGTQYF.

The chain couples TRBV20-1 to TRBJ1-5; TCRdb calls TRBD1, which cannot be checked without DNA. There are 13 residues in the CDR3. Germline V gene data show CDR1 as DFQATT and CDR2 as SNEGSKA (reference sequence). This CDR3 is CSLGQGYNQPQHF.

The genes are TRBV30 and TRBJ2-7; TCRdb names TRBD1, which stays unverified in the absence of DNA. This CDR3 is 12 amino acids long. The germline CDR1 and CDR2 sequences are GTSNPN and SVGIG (reference sequence). The CDR3 sequence is CAWIRTGNEQYF.

The J gene is TRBJ1-1, the V gene TRBV2; the D call of TRBD1 rests on TCRdb alone, since no DNA is present to check it. This CDR3 contains 15 residues. Germline CDR1 is SNHLY and CDR2 is FYNNEI. This CDR3 is CASSEWDRENTEAFF. Combining the CDR3 with reference TRBV2 and TRBJ1-1 gives the whole variable domain EPEVTQTPSHQVTQMGQEVILRCVPISNHLYFYWYRQILGQKVEFLVSFYNNEISEKSEIFDDQFSVERPDGSNFTLKIRSTKLEDSAMYFCASSEWDRENTEAFFGQGTRLTVV.

The chain employs TRBV14 and TRBJ1-1. Germline V gives CDR1 SGHDN, CDR2 FVKESK. This CDR3 spans 12 amino acids. CDR3 protein: CASSQVTTEAFF.

This chain joins TRBV5-1 and TRBJ2-2; checking the TCRdb D call of TRBD2 is not possible without DNA. Germline V gives CDR1 SGHRS, CDR2 YFSETQ. The CDR3 covers 16 residues. The CDR3 region is CASSLGTSGMAGELFF.

The V call is TRBV18, the J call TRBJ1-1. The CDR3 runs 11 residues. Germline V gene data show CDR1 as KGHSH and CDR2 as LQKENI. The CDR3 sequence: CASSPFPEAFF. Based on the CDR3 plus reference TRBV18 and TRBJ1-1, the full variable domain is NAGVMQNPRHLVRRRGQEARLRCSPMKGHSHVYWYRQLPEEGLKFMVYLQKENIIDESGMPKERFSAEFPKEGPSILRIQQVVRGDSAAYFCASSPFPEAFFGQGTRLTVV.

This sequence joins TRBV7-3 and TRBJ2-3; TCRdb indicates TRBD1, and absent DNA this call remains unverified. The CDR3 is made up of 15 amino acids. CDR1 and CDR2 from the germline V gene are SGHTA and FQGTGA. The CDR3 sequence: CASSQTGTPLDTQYF.

V usage is TRBV12-3 or TRBV12-4 and J usage is TRBJ1-1; the D gene TCRdb calls, TRBD1, cannot be checked with no DNA. This CDR3 comprises 16 residues. This CDR3 is CASSFSGGARSGEALF.

The chain carries TRBV21-1 and TRBJ2-7; TCRdb gives TRBD1 as the D gene, but with no DNA this cannot be confirmed. TRBV21-1 is noted as a pseudogene. CDR3 size: 13 residues. CDR3 sequence reads: CASTPGLSYEQYF.

The chain employs TRBV7-6 and TRBJ1-1; the D call of TRBD1 rests on TCRdb alone, since no DNA is present to check it. CDR1 SGHVS and CDR2 FNYEAQ come from the germline V gene. CDR3 length: 14 residues. The CDR3 sequence is CASSPRAANTEAFF. The variable domain in full, completed from reference TRBV7-6 and TRBJ1-1, reads GAGVSQSPRYKVTKRGQDVALRCDPISGHVSLYWYRQALGQGPEFLTYFNYEAQQDKSGLPNDRFSAERPEGSISTLTIQRTEQRDSAMYRCASSPRAANTEAFFGQGTRLTVV.